These T cell receptor beta chains were read from a single sample in a study of T cell repertoires in aging, cancer and after chemotherapy. One entry per CDR3 protein, called by TCRdb with MiXCR from the multiplex PCR reads. The table lists approximately 9,700 distinct CDR3 sequences, roughly 37% of them singletons. The sample consisted of blood. These receptors were obtained from a human donor in good health. Both conserved end residues are part of each CDR3. Fields, in order: clone size, V gene, D gene, J gene, CDR3 protein, CDR3 DNA. A D gene is named only where the DNA matches it firmly. Clone sizes are given selectively: once, few, many, or a class where the clone is expanded.

few,TRBV13,TRBD1,TRBJ2-4,CASSLFRPKGQHLAKNIQYF,TGTGCCAGCAGCTTATTCCGTCCAAAGGGACAGCATCTAGCCAAAAACATTCAGTACTTC
large,TRBV19,TRBD1,TRBJ2-3,CASSVGTGGADTQYF,TGTGCCAGTAGTGTTGGGACAGGGGGCGCGGATACGCAGTATTTT
few,TRBV6-4,.,TRBJ2-2,CASSEREHGELFF,TGTGCCAGCAGTGAAAGGGAACACGGGGAGCTGTTTTTT
.,TRBV7-9,.,TRBJ1-1,CASSLEWRVEAFF,TGTGCCAGCAGCTTAGAATGGCGCGTTGAAGCTTTCTTT
.,TRBV11-1,.,TRBJ1-5,CAGSFVWGYSNQPQHF,TGTGCCGGCAGCTTTGTGTGGGGCTATAGCAATCAGCCCCAGCATTTT
medium-sized,TRBV27,.,TRBJ2-6,CASSYSGANVLTF,TGTGCCAGCAGTTACTCTGGGGCCAACGTCCTGACTTTC
few,TRBV13,.,TRBJ2-1,CASSPPGGSDHYNEQFF,TGTGCCAGCAGCCCCCCCGGGGGATCCGACCACTACAATGAGCAGTTCTTC
.,TRBV6-2/TRBV6-3,.,TRBJ1-5,CASSDPHSNQPQHF,TGTGCCAGCAGTGACCCCCATAGCAATCAGCCCCAGCATTTT
once,TRBV19,.,TRBJ2-2,CASSIDRVAGELFF,TGTGCCAGTAGTATAGACAGGGTGGCCGGGGAGCTGTTTTTT
few,TRBV7-9,.,TRBJ2-1,CASSSPLGNEQFF,TGTGCCAGCAGCTCCCCTTTGGGCAATGAGCAGTTCTTC
medium-sized,TRBV29-1,.,TRBJ2-1,CSVEARAENNEQFF,TGCAGCGTTGAAGCGCGGGCGGAGAACAATGAGCAGTTCTTC
.,TRBV5-5,.,TRBJ1-6,CASSFHPDSPLHF,TGTGCCAGCAGCTTTCATCCCGATTCACCCCTCCACTTT
few,TRBV18,.,TRBJ2-5,CASSPPRGQETQYF,TGTGCCAGCTCACCACCGCGGGGCCAAGAGACCCAGTACTTC
few,TRBV5-6,.,TRBJ2-5,CASSRRETQYF,TGTGCCAGCAGCAGACGAGAGACCCAGTACTTC
once,TRBV7-2,TRBD2,TRBJ2-2,CASSTYSGTGELFF,TGTGCCAGCAGCACGTATAGCGGGACCGGGGAGCTGTTTTTT
.,TRBV7-3,.,TRBJ2-7,CASSLNPGASYEQYF,TGTGCCAGCAGCTTAAATCCGGGAGCGAGCTACGAGCAGTACTTC